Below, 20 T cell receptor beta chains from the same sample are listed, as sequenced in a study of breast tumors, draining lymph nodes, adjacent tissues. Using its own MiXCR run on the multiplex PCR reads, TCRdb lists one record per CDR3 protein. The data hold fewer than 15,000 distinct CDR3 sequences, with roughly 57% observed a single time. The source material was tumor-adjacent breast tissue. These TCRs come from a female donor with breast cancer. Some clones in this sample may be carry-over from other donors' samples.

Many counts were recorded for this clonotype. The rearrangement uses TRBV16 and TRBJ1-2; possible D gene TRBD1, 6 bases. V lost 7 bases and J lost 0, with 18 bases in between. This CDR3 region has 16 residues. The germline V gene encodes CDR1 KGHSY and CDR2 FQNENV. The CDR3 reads CASTPPRRGANYGYTF. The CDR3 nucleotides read TGTGCCAGCACCCCCCCGCGCAGGGGAGCTAACTATGGCTACACCTTC. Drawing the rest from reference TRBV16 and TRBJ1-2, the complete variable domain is GEEVAQTPKHLVRGEGQKAKLYCAPIKGHSYVFWYQQVLKNEFKFLISFQNENVFDETGMPKERFSAKCLPNSPCSLEIQATKLEDSAVYFCASTPPRRGANYGYTFGSGTRLTVV.

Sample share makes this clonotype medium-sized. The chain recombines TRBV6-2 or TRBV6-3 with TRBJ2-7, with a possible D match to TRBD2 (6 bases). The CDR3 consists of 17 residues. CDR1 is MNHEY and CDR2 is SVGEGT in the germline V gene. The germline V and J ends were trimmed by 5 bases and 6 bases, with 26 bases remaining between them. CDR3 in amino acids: CASSTTMGAGTSSEQYF. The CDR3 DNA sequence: TGTGCCAGCAGTACCACAATGGGTGCAGGGACTTCTTCCGAGCAGTACTTC.

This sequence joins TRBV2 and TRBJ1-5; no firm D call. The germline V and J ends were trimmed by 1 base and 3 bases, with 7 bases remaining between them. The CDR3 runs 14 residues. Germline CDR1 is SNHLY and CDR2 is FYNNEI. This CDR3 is CASSEGQANQPQHF. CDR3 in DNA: TGTGCCAGCAGTGAAGGCCAGGCCAATCAGCCCCAGCATTTT.

CDR3 loop: CSALARDSPGNTIYF. The CDR3 DNA reads TGCAGTGCCCTAGCCCGGGACAGCCCTGGAAACACCATATATTTT. The chain carries TRBV20-1 and TRBJ1-3; 7 nucleotides match TRBD1. This CDR3 has 15 amino acids. The V gene end was trimmed by 6 bases and the J gene end by 2 bases; junction bases not matched to a gene: 10. Per the germline V gene, CDR1 is DFQATT and CDR2 is SNEGSKA (reference sequence).

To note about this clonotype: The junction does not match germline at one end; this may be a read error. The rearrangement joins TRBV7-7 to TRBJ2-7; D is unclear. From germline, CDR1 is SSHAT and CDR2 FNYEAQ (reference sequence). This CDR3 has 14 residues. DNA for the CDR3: TGTGCTAGCAGCTTATCTGAGATCTCCTACGAGCAGTACTTC. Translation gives CASSLSEISYEQYF.

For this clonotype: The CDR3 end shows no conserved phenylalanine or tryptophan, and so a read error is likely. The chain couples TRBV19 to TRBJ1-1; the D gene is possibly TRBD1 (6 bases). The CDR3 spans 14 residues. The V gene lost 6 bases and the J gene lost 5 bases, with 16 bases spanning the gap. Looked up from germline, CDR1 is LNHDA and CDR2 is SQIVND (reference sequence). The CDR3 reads CASSDRGKKTEAFL. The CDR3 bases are TGTGCCAGTAGCGATAGGGGGAAGAAGACTGAAGCTTTCCTT.

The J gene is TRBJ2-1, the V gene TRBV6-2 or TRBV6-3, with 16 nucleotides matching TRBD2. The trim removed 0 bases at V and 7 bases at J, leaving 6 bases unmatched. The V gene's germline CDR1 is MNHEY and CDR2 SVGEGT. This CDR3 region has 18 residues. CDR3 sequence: CASSYSGTSGRARNEQFF. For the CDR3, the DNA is TGTGCCAGCAGTTACTCCGGGACTAGCGGGAGGGCCAGGAATGAGCAGTTCTTC.

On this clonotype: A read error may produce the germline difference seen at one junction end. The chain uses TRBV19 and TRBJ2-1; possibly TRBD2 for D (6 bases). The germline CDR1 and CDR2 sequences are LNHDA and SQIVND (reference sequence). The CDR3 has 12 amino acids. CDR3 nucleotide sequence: TGCGCCAGTAAGGGGACTTACAATGAGCGGTTCTTC. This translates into CASKGTYNERFF.

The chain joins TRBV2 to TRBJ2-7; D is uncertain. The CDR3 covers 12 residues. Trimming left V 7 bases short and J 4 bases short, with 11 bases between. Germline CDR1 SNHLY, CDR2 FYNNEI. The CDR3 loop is CASNSIGYEQYF. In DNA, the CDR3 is TGTGCCAGCAACTCAATAGGGTACGAGCAGTACTTC.

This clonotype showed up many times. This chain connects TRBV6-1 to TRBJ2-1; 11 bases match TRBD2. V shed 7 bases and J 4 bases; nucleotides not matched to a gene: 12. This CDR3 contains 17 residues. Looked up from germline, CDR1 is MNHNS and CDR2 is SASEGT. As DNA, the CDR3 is TGTGCCAGCATTAAGGGGCTAGCGGGGGGTTCTTACAATGAGCAGTTCTTC. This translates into CASIKGLAGGSYNEQFF.

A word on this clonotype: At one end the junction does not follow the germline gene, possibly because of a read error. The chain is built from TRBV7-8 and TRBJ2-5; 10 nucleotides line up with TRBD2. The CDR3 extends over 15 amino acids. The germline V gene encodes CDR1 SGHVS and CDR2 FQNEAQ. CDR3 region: CASSLQRGGRLTQHF. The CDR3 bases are TGTGCCAGCAGCTTGCAGCGGGGGGGGCGATTGACCCAGCACTTC.

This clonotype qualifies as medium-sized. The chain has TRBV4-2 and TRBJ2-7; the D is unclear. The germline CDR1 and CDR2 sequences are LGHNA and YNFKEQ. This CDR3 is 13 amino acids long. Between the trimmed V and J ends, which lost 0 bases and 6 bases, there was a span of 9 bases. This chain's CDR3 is CASSQDKGREQYF. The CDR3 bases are TGTGCCAGCAGCCAAGATAAAGGTCGCGAGCAGTACTTC.

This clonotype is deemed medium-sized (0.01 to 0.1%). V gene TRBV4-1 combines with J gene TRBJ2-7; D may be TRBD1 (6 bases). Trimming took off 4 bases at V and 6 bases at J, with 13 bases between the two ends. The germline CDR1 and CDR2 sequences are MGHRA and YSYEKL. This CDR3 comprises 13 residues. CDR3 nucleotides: TGCGCCAGCAGCCCGCCAGGGGCTGGCGAGCAGTACTTC. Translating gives CASSPPGAGEQYF.

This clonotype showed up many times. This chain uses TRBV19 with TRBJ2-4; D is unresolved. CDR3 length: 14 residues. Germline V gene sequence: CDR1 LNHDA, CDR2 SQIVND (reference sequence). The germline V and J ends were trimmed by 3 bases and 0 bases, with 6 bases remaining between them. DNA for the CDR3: TGTGCCAGTAGTATGGCATCAGCCAAAAACATTCAGTACTTC. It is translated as CASSMASAKNIQYF.

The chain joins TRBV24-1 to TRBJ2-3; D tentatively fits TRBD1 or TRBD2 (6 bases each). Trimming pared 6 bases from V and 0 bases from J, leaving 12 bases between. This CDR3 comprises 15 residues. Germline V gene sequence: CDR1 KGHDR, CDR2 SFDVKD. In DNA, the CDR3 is TGTGCCACCAGTCGTAAAGGGGGGAGCACAGATACGCAGTATTTT. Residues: CATSRKGGSTDTQYF.

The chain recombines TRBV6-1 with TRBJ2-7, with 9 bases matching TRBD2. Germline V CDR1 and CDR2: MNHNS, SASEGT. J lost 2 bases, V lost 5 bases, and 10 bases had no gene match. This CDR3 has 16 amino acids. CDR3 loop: CASSKTIAGATYEQYF. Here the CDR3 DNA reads TGTGCCAGCAGTAAGACGATAGCGGGGGCCACCTACGAGCAGTACTTC.

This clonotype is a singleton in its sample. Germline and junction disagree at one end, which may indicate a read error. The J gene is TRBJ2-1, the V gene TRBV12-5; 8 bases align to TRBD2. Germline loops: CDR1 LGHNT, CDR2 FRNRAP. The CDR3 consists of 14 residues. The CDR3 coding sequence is TGTGCCAGTGGTTTCGGACTAGCACCCAATGAGCAGTTCTTC. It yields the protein CASGFGLAPNEQFF.

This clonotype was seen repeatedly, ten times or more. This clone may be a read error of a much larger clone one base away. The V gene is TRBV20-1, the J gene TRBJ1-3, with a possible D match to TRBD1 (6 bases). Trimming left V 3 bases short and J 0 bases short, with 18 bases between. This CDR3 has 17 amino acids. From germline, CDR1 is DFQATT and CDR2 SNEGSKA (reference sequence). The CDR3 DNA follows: TGCAGTGCTAGTTCTGCCTGGCAGGGGCTCTCTGGAAACACCATATATTTT. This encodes CSASSAWQGLSGNTIYF.

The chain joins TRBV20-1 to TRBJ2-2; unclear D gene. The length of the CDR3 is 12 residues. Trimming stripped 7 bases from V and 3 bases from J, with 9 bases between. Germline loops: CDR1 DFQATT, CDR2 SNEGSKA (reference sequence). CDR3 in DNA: TGCAGTGGTTCGCGGCACACCGGGGAGCTGTTTTTT. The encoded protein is CSGSRHTGELFF.

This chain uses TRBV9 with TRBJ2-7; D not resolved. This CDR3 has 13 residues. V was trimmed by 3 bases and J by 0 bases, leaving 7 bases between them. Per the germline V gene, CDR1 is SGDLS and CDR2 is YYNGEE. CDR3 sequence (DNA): TGTGCCAGCAGCGGTCGGAACTCCTACGAGCAGTACTTC. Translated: CASSGRNSYEQYF.